The present TCR beta chain was sequenced within a study of blood T cells in healthy people across ages. Germline CDR1 reads MNHEY; CDR2 reads SVGAGI. The CDR3 is 16 residues long. The V gene end was trimmed by 6 bases and the J gene end by 8 bases; junction bases not matched to a gene: 17. A second PCR, run for roughly 7 to 12 cycles, used a sample-barcoded 5' primer plus a J-beta primer mix. Each cDNA was tagged by a template-switch adaptor containing 12 random nucleotides. TCRdb ran MiXCR on the 5' RACE reads and lists one entry per CDR3 protein. The sample includes 1.5 million to 2 million distinct CDR3 sequences, 28% of them seen just once. To note about this clonotype: What it binds is not known.

Broader study findings: While age rose, TCR beta diversity per million T cells dropped in a roughly linear way.

The V call is TRBV6-5, the J call TRBJ1-2; 8 nucleotides line up with TRBD1. Sequencing used blood. This TCR came from a woman aged 25 to 39 in good health. This CDR3 is CASRVFSQGALRGYTF. The CDR3 DNA reads TGTGCCAGCAGGGTATTCTCCCAGGGGGCTCTACGGGGCTACACCTTC.